The rows below give T cell receptor beta chains drawn from one sample of a study of T cells after posttransplantation cyclophosphamide. TCRdb keeps only in-frame clones here, not all; method: immunoSEQ multiplex PCR. The record shows some 40,000 clones for this sample, with no singletons present. The sequenced material came from PBMCs. The receptors were gathered from a man between 45 and 60 years old in good health, CMV-negative, and a related stem cell transplant donor. Each CDR3 is given with its conserved first and last residue. Each record gives: V gene, J gene, CDR3 protein.

>TRBV5-5|TRBJ1-5
CASSTGTENQPQHF
>TRBV30|TRBJ1-3
CAWRAQGVGNTIYF
>TRBV6-5|TRBJ2-7
CASQVGTHSSYEQYF
>TRBV28|TRBJ1-2
CASSSPGVIDYTF
>TRBV27|TRBJ2-1
CAGRPGTSGIYYNEQFF
>TRBV9|TRBJ2-6
CASSELSGANVLTF
>TRBV5-6|TRBJ2-5
CASSLRGTGRGETQYF
>TRBV5-1|TRBJ2-7
CASMGQTSYEQYF
>TRBV15|TRBJ2-7
CATSRPGGSYEQYF
>TRBV27|TRBJ2-2
CASSPLRGGGELFF
>TRBV5-1|TRBJ2-3
CASSLAGQGPDTQYF
>TRBV19|TRBJ2-1
CASSIDISEQFF
>TRBV10-3|TRBJ2-2
CAISAGFGELFF
>TRBV25-1|TRBJ2-3
CASSDLTDTQYF
>TRBV11-2|TRBJ2-1
CASSFRHRRASEQFF
>TRBV7-9|TRBJ1-2
CASSPQRQADFWVYTF
>TRBV6-1|TRBJ2-1
CASGRLAGGGGEQFF
>TRBV9|TRBJ1-1
CASSVFIGSTEAFF
>TRBV7-6|TRBJ2-2
CASSLESRVQPNTGELFF
>TRBV29-1|TRBJ1-2
CSVDHRREAGYTF
>TRBV9|TRBJ2-2
CASSPGHQELFF
>TRBV19|TRBJ2-7
CASSMGSVAGQYEQYF
>TRBV10-3|TRBJ2-5
CAISYTGETQYF
>TRBV11-1|TRBJ2-1
CASYSSRGRGEQFF
>TRBV6-5|TRBJ2-4
CASSYSYRSSNIQYF
>TRBV5-1|TRBJ2-7
CASSSSTSTGYEQYF
>TRBV7-9|TRBJ2-3
CASSSTLTAKSTDTQYF
>TRBV9|TRBJ1-1
CASSAKGQAIESFF
>TRBV21-1|TRBJ2-2
CAARVTGELFF
>TRBV7-2|TRBJ1-2
CASSSTLAGDGYTF
>TRBV7-9|TRBJ2-7
CASSLTSGRIYEQYF
>TRBV9|TRBJ2-1
CASSVDPGGINEQFF